The T cell receptor beta chain under discussion was sequenced for a study of T-cell reconstitution after alpha-beta-depleted transplantation in children. Study-wide findings and caveats: After transplant, at about two months, alpha-beta T cells were reportedly derived from several hundred expanded graft clones. At the one-year point after transplant, T-cell counts and TCRbeta diversity were found to come mostly from T cells that had been newly produced. Recipient T cells and thymic progenitors that survived gave rise to the high TCRbeta diversity observed at day 60 in some patients.

Using unique molecular identifiers, the investigators prepared the TCRbeta library. TCRdb fed the PCR reads into MiXCR, producing one record per CDR3 protein. This table has about 900,000 distinct CDR3 sequences, about 29% appearing once. This clonotype was detected many times. What it binds is unknown. V was cut by 3 bases and J by 7 bases, with 9 bases left in between. This CDR3 has 12 amino acids. Germline CDR1 reads PRHDT; CDR2 reads FYEKMQ (reference sequence). The specimen comprised PBMCs, mostly from graft donor cells, sampled 360 days after TCRalphabeta/CD19-depleted stem cell transplant. This chain connects TRBV13 to TRBJ1-2, with D unclear. The sequence was obtained from a boy in the first two years of life who had a stem cell transplant for SCID, so the T cells may come from the graft donor. Here the CDR3 DNA reads TGTGCCAGCAGCTTGGAGGATTTTGGCTACACCTTC. This sequence encodes CASSLEDFGYTF.